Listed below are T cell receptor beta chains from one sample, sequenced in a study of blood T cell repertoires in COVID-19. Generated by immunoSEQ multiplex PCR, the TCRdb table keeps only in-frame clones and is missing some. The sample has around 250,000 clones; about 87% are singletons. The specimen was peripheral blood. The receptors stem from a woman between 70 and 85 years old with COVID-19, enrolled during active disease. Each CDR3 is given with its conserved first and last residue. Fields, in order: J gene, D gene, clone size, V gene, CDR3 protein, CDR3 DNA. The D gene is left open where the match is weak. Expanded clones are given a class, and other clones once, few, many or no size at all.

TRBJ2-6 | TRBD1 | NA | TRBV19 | CASSYRTGSSGANVLTF | TGTGCCAGTAGTTATCGGACAGGGAGCTCTGGGGCCAACGTCCTGACTTTC
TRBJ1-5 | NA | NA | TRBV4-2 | CASSPPGSNQPQHF | TGTGCCAGCAGCCCACCGGGAAGCAATCAGCCCCAGCATTTT
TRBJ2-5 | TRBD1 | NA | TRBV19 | CASSIGGGQGEETQYF | TGTGCCAGTAGTATCGGGGGTGGACAGGGGGAAGAGACCCAGTACTTC
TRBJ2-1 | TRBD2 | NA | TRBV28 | CASVAGGSYNEQFF | TGTGCCAGCGTGGCGGGAGGTAGCTACAATGAGCAGTTCTTC
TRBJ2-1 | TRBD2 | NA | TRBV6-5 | CASSGTTYNEQFF | TGTGCCAGCTCCGGGACTACCTATAATGAGCAGTTCTTC
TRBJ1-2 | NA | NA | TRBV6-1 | CASSEKFWDTTSYGYTF | TGTGCCAGCAGTGAAAAGTTTTGGGACACCACCTCCTATGGCTACACCTTC
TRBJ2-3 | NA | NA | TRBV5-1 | CASSSLGTDTQYF | TGCGCCAGCAGCTCCTTAGGCACAGATACGCAGTATTTT
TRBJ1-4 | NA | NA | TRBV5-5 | CASSKLGGINEKLFF | TGTGCCAGCAGCAAACTAGGTGGGATTAATGAAAAACTGTTTTTT
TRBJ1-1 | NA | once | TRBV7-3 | CASSKLGSTEAFF | TGTGCCAGCAGCAAACTAGGGAGCACTGAAGCTTTCTTT
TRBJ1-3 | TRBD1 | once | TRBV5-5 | CASSSGGTDYSGNTIYF | TGTGCCAGCAGCTCGGGGGGGACAGATTACTCTGGAAACACCATATATTTT
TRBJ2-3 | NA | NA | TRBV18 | CASSPLAKRDTQYF | TGTGCCAGCTCACCCCTAGCAAAGCGGGATACGCAGTATTTT
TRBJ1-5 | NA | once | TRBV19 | CASSWDINQPQHF | TGTGCCAGTAGTTGGGACATCAATCAGCCCCAGCATTTT
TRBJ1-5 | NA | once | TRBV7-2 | CASSLSGREDQPQHF | TGTGCCAGCAGCTTATCAGGGCGCGAGGATCAGCCCCAGCATTTT
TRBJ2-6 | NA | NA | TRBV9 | CASSGLSGGANVLTF | TGTGCCAGCAGCGGACTATCAGGTGGGGCCAACGTCCTGACTTTC
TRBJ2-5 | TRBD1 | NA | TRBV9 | CASSARTGPQETQYF | TGTGCCAGCAGCGCCAGGACAGGACCTCAAGAGACCCAGTACTTC
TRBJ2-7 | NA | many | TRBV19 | CASRQGIHEQYF | TGTGCCAGTAGGCAGGGGATCCACGAGCAGTACTTC
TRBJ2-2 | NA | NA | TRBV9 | CASSVAGDTTGELFF | TGTGCCAGCAGCGTAGCCGGTGATACCACCGGGGAGCTGTTTTTT
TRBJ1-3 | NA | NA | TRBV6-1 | CASSLAGETGNTIYF | TGTGCCAGCAGCTTAGCGGGGGAGACTGGAAACACCATATATTTT
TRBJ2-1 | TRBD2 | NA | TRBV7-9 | CASSPRASGKYNEQFF | TGTGCCAGCAGCCCCAGGGCTAGCGGGAAGTACAATGAGCAGTTCTTC
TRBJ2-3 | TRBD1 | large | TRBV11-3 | CASSQTGSWTDTQYF | TGTGCCAGCAGCCAGACAGGGAGTTGGACAGATACGCAGTATTTT
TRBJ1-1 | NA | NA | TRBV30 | CAWSHGGNTEAFF | TGTGCCTGGAGTCATGGCGGGAACACTGAAGCTTTCTTT
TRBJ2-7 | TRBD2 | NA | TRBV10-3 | CAISASSGNYEQYF | TGTGCCATCAGTGCTTCTAGCGGGAACTACGAGCAGTACTTC
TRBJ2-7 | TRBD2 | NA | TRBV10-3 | CAIRGLAGAHYEQYF | TGTGCCATCAGGGGCTTAGCGGGAGCGCACTACGAGCAGTACTTC
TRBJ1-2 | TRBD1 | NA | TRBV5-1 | CASSTYDRASGYTF | TGCGCCAGCAGCACTTATGACAGGGCGAGTGGCTACACCTTC
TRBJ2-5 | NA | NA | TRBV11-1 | CASSFGRGETQYF | TGTGCCAGCAGCTTCGGAAGGGGTGAGACCCAGTACTTC
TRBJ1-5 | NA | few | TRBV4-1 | CASSRTENQPQHF | TGCGCCAGCAGCAGGACTGAGAATCAGCCCCAGCATTTT
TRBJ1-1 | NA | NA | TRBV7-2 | CASSLAAYVGEAFF | TGTGCCAGCAGCTTAGCCGCTTACGTCGGTGAAGCTTTCTTT
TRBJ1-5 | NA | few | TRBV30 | CAWSLTYSNQPQHF | TGTGCCTGGAGTCTAACCTATAGCAATCAGCCCCAGCATTTT
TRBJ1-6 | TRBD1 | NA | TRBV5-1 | CASSLGQGSPLHF | TGCGCCAGCAGCTTGGGACAGGGATCACCCCTCCACTTT
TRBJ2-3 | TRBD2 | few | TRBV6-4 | CASSLLAGGTDTQYF | TGTGCCAGCAGTTTACTAGCGGGAGGCACAGATACGCAGTATTTT
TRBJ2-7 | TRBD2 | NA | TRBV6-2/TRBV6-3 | CASSYGASGRYEQYF | TGTGCCAGCAGTTACGGAGCTAGCGGGAGGTACGAGCAGTACTTC
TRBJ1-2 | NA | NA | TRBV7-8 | CASSPQVGGFYGYTF | TGTGCCAGCAGCCCGCAGGTTGGGGGGTTCTATGGCTACACCTTC
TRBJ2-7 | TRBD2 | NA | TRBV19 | CASSLAGGDYEQYF | TGTGCCAGTAGTCTAGCGGGAGGAGACTACGAGCAGTACTTC
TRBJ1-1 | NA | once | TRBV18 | CASLQGVDTEAFF | TGTGCCAGCCTCCAGGGTGTTGACACTGAAGCTTTCTTT
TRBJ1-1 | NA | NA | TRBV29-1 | CSVRGDRRSMNTEAFF | TGCAGCGTACGGGGTGACAGGAGATCCATGAACACTGAAGCTTTCTTT
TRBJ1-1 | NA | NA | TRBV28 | CASYRNTEAFF | TGTGCCAGCTATCGGAACACTGAAGCTTTCTTT
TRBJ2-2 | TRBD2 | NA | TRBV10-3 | CAIISREGTGELFF | TGTGCCATCATTTCACGGGAGGGTACCGGGGAGCTGTTTTTT
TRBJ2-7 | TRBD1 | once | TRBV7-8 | CASSFRDRDYEQYF | TGTGCCAGCAGCTTCCGGGACAGGGACTACGAGCAGTACTTC
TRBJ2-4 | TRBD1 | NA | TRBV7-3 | CASSLLTGGEAKNIQYF | TGTGCCAGCAGCTTACTAACAGGGGGCGAAGCCAAAAACATTCAGTACTTC
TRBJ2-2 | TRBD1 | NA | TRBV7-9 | CASSPRTKDRGSGELFF | TGTGCCAGCAGTCCGAGAACCAAGGACAGGGGGTCCGGGGAGCTGTTTTTT
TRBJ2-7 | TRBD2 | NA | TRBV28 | CASSLAGTPREQYF | TGTGCCAGCAGTCTAGCGGGAACCCCGCGAGAGCAGTACTTC